This TCR beta chain was found in a study of T-cell memory formation after mild COVID-19. Remarks on this clonotype: Its antigen is undetermined.

Findings and limits, study-wide: While clones contracting from day 15 to 85 were balanced between CD4 and CD8, later expanders leaned CD4+.

The CDR3 contains 14 residues. V was shortened by 5 bases and J by 0 bases, with 8 bases between the two germline ends. Germline V CDR1 and CDR2: SQVTM, ANQGSEA. TCRdb analysed the 5' RACE reads with MiXCR anew, one entry per CDR3 protein. Here the sample spans 190,000 or so distinct CDR3 sequences, roughly 27% being singletons. The TCR was taken from an adult woman who had mild COVID-19 (a few samples of this study predate the infection). Cell type and time point are not known. The sample consisted of PBMCs or a T cell subset sorted from them (not recorded which). This chain joins TRBV29-1 and TRBJ2-6; D gene unclear. CDR3 nucleotide sequence: TGCAGCGTTCACACAAGCTCTGGGGCCAACGTCCTGACTTTC. Translating it yields CSVHTSSGANVLTF.